This TCR beta chain emerged from a study of tumor-infiltrating lymphocytes in localized non-small cell lung cancer. The wider study: Several tumor histologies, both smoking statuses, and some post-neoadjuvant chemotherapy samples were included. Study-wide results and caveats: Tumors had more T cell infiltration than uninvolved lung, per TCRbeta sequencing and CD3 counts. Available tissue quantity limited TCR sequencing to a patient subset. Different pieces of the same tissue went to different assays, confounding technical variation with intratumor heterogeneity.

Here immunoSEQ multiplex PCR was the method, and the copy in TCRdb shows in-frame clones only, minus some. Among approximately 6,700 clones, just under 75% were seen once, and the ten largest hold around 7.1%. Germline-derived CDR1 and CDR2 are SGHTA and FQGTGA. V shed 3 bases and J 1 base; nucleotides not matched to a gene: 3. This CDR3 contains 15 residues. As to this clone: Its antigen is still unknown.

The chain links TRBV7-3 to TRBJ2-3; the match to TRBD1 covers 8 bases. This TCR came from a human donor with non-small cell lung cancer. The sample comprised uninvolved lung tissue not adjacent to the tumor. This CDR3 is CASSLDRAGTDTQYF. The CDR3 coding sequence is TGTGCCAGCAGCTTGGACAGGGCGGGCACAGATACGCAGTATTTT.